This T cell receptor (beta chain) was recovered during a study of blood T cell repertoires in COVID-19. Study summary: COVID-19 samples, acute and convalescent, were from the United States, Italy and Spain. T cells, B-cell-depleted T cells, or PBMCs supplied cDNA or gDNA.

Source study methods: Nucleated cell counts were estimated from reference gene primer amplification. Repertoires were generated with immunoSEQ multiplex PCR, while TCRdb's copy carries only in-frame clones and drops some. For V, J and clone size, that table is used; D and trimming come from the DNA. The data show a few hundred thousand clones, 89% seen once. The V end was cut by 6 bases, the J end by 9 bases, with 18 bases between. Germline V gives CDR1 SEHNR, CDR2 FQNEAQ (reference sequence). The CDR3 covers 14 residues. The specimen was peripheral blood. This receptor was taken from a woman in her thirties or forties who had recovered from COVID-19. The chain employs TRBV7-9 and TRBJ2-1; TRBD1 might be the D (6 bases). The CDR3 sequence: CASRGQGTKGEQFF. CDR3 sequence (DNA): TGTGCCAGCAGGGGTCAGGGGACCAAAGGTGAGCAGTTCTTC.